Listed here is a single T cell receptor beta chain. Its antigen is still unknown. This CDR3 has 14 amino acids. Germline CDR1 and CDR2: MNHEY and SVGAGI. Trimming removed 7 bases from V and 6 bases from J; junction bases left unmatched: 8. These donors were members of the approximately 110-subject validation cohort, a group separate from the approximately 670-subject first cohort. This sample was included in a study of cytomegalovirus exposure and HLA in healthy donors. Study at large: According to later analysis, the same platform produced the 130 or so validation and under 750 first-cohort repertoires.

General study findings and limits: Cytomegalovirus-associated status was assigned to about 170 TCR beta chains. CMV antigen specificity of three CMV-associated chains was confirmed in vitro.

TCRdb's copy holds only in-frame clones and misses some; the assay was immunoSEQ multiplex PCR. The sample has tens of thousands of clones; roughly 92% are singletons. Sequences were obtained from PBMCs. This TCR derives from a man aged 18 to 30 in good health and CMV-seropositive. This sequence joins TRBV6-5 and TRBJ2-2; 7 nucleotides match TRBD1. CDR3 in amino acids: CASKNTGVAGELFF. In DNA, the CDR3 is TGTGCCAGCAAAAACACAGGGGTTGCCGGGGAGCTGTTTTTT.